Below, 15 T cell receptor beta chains from the same sample are listed, as sequenced in a study of blood T cell repertoires in COVID-19. Sequenced by immunoSEQ multiplex PCR; TCRdb stores in-frame clones only, minus some. Among approximately 150,000 clones listed, about 85% were seen once. The sequencing input was peripheral blood. The receptors here all came from a man in his 70s who had recovered from COVID-19.

This clone was observed a single time. The J gene is TRBJ1-3, the V gene TRBV19; 8 bases map to TRBD1. Trimming at V came to 5 bases and at J to 0 bases, leaving 12 bases not matched to a gene. The CDR3 spans 18 residues. Germline V gene lookup returns CDR1 LNHDA and CDR2 SQIVND (reference sequence). DNA of the CDR3: TGTGCCAGTAGTGCATCCGGGACAGGACTGATCTCTGGAAACACCATATATTTT. It is translated as CASSASGTGLISGNTIYF.

V and J are TRBV19 and TRBJ2-3, with a tentative D call TRBD1 (5 bases). The CDR3 runs to 14 residues. V was shortened by 5 bases and J by 1 base, with 10 bases between the two germline ends. Germline CDR1 reads LNHDA; CDR2 reads SQIVND (reference sequence). CDR3 residues: CASSQQVGTDTQYF. DNA for the CDR3: TGTGCCAGTAGTCAACAGGTCGGCACAGATACGCAGTATTTT.

V and J are TRBV6-5 and TRBJ1-5; D might be TRBD1 (6 bases). Germline CDR1 and CDR2: MNHEY and SVGAGI. The germline V and J ends were trimmed by 6 bases and 4 bases, with 10 bases remaining between them. The CDR3 sequence is 13 residues long. CDR3 residues: CASRHRENQPQHF. CDR3 nucleotides: TGTGCCAGCAGACACAGGGAAAATCAGCCCCAGCATTTT.

The chain links TRBV6-2 or TRBV6-3 to TRBJ2-7, with 10 bases aligning to TRBD2. V trimming: 2 bases; J trimming: 3 bases; junction bases outside the gene matches: 10. The V gene's germline CDR1 is MNHEY and CDR2 SVGEGT. The CDR3 runs to 17 residues. The CDR3: CASSYHLASGRNYEQYF. In DNA form, the CDR3 reads TGTGCCAGCAGTTACCACTTGGCTAGCGGGAGAAACTACGAGCAGTACTTC.

The genes are TRBV5-1 and TRBJ2-3; D gene uncertain. V lost 0 bases, J lost 3 bases, and 8 bases lay in between. In germline, CDR1 is SGHRS, CDR2 YFSETQ. This CDR3 spans 14 amino acids. The CDR3 bases are TGCGCCAGCAGCTTGGCTCCAGGTACAGATACGCAGTATTTT. Translating it yields CASSLAPGTDTQYF. Together with reference TRBV5-1 and TRBJ2-3, the CDR3 gives the full variable domain: KAGVTQTPRYLIKTRGQQVTLSCSPISGHRSVSWYQQTPGQGLQFLFEYFSETQRNKGNFPGRFSGRQFSNSRSEMNVSTLELGDSALYLCASSLAPGTDTQYFGPGTRLTVL.

This clone came up once. The genes are TRBV19 and TRBJ2-2; the match to TRBD2 covers 10 bases. The ends lost 3 bases at V and 4 bases at J; junction bases unmatched: 14. From germline, CDR1 is LNHDA and CDR2 SQIVND (reference sequence). This CDR3 has 19 amino acids. Here the CDR3 DNA reads TGTGCCAGTAGTATCGGTCGCGGAGCAGCGGGAGGGCGCACCGGGGAGCTGTTTTTT. Translated, it gives CASSIGRGAAGGRTGELFF.

The chain combines TRBV27 with TRBJ2-1; 9 nucleotides agree with TRBD1. Germline CDR1 MNHEY, CDR2 SMNVEV (reference sequence). The CDR3 length is 13 residues. With V trimmed by 3 bases and J by 12 bases, 6 bases remained unmatched. CDR3 in amino acids: CASSFTGGSGQFF. Here the CDR3 DNA reads TGTGCCAGCAGTTTCACAGGGGGCTCAGGGCAGTTCTTC.

V is TRBV18 and J is TRBJ1-1; 9 positions match TRBD1. Per germline, CDR1 KGHSH and CDR2 LQKENI. This CDR3 is built from 16 residues. The junction had 3 bases not matched to a gene; V was cut back by 0 bases and J by 1 base. The CDR3 region is CASSPPLGQGNTEAFF. The CDR3 DNA reads as TGTGCCAGCTCACCACCCCTGGGACAGGGGAACACTGAAGCTTTCTTT.

J is TRBJ1-1 and V is TRBV6-2 or TRBV6-3; possible D gene TRBD1, 5 bases. Germline loops: CDR1 MNHEY, CDR2 SVGEGT. V lost 4 bases to trimming and J lost 2 bases, with 14 bases between them. The CDR3 contains 15 residues. Here the CDR3 reads CASSFHATVNTEAFF. CDR3 bases: TGTGCCAGCAGTTTCCACGCGACAGTAAACACTGAAGCTTTCTTT.

V is TRBV5-1 and J is TRBJ2-7; TRBD2 is a possible D gene (5 bases). The CDR3 is made up of 13 amino acids. Trimming left V 3 bases short and J 6 bases short, with 13 bases between. Germline lookup yields CDR1 SGHRS and CDR2 YFSETQ. The CDR3 region has the DNA TGCGCCAGCAGCTCCCAACCCCGGGGCGAGCAGTACTTC. This gives the protein CASSSQPRGEQYF.

CDR3 loop: CAWSVQMSGELFF. The CDR3 DNA reads TGTGCCTGGAGTGTACAAATGTCCGGGGAGCTGTTTTTT. This chain joins TRBV30 and TRBJ2-2; D gene unclear. CDR3 size: 13 residues. Deletions cut 0 bases from V and 6 bases from J, with 8 bases between. CDR1 is GTSNPN and CDR2 is SVGIG in the germline V gene (reference sequence).

This sequence joins TRBV5-4 and TRBJ2-5; TRBD1 might be the D (5 bases). The CDR3 covers 18 residues. CDR1 is SGHNT and CDR2 is YYREEE in the germline V gene (reference sequence). Trimming removed 0 bases at V and 0 bases at J, with 18 bases between. The CDR3 sequence is CASSLALLGQTYQETQYF. For the CDR3, the DNA is TGTGCCAGCAGCTTGGCCCTCCTAGGACAAACGTACCAAGAGACCCAGTACTTC.

The chain combines TRBV27 with TRBJ2-7; a weak D match, TRBD2 (5 bases). Between the trimmed V and J ends, which lost 5 bases and 5 bases, there was a span of 10 bases. The CDR3 spans 12 residues. CDR1 MNHEY and CDR2 SMNVEV come from the germline V gene (reference sequence). The CDR3 loop is CASSPHGDEQYF. CDR3 coding DNA: TGTGCCAGCAGTCCCCACGGGGACGAGCAGTACTTC.

This chain connects TRBV19 to TRBJ2-1, with 10 bases aligning to TRBD2. The trim removed 5 bases at V and 8 bases at J, leaving 9 bases unmatched. Germline V gives CDR1 LNHDA, CDR2 SQIVND (reference sequence). The CDR3 runs to 15 residues. CDR3: CASSLLAGPLDEQFF. DNA of the CDR3: TGTGCCAGTAGTTTACTAGCGGGACCCCTCGATGAGCAGTTCTTC. The full variable domain, its missing parts supplied by reference TRBV19 and TRBJ2-1, is DGGITQSPKYLFRKEGQNVTLSCEQNLNHDAMYWYRQDPGQGLRLIYYSQIVNDFQKGDIAEGYSVSREKKESFPLTVTSAQKNPTAFYLCASSLLAGPLDEQFFGPGTRLTVL.

The V gene is TRBV9, the J gene TRBJ2-1, with D possibly matching TRBD1 (6 bases). Trimming shortened V by 4 bases and J by 4 bases, and 15 bases separated the two germline ends. CDR1 and CDR2 (germline): SGDLS, YYNGEE. The CDR3 has 15 amino acids. CDR3 sequence: CASSPLAGEYNEQFF. In DNA, the CDR3 is TGTGCCAGCAGCCCCCTGGCAGGGGAGTACAATGAGCAGTTCTTC.